This T cell receptor beta chain comes out of a study of blood T cell repertoires in COVID-19. V was shortened by 0 bases and J by 3 bases, with 12 bases between the two germline ends. The germline V gene encodes CDR1 SGHTA and CDR2 FQGNSA. The CDR3 sequence is 15 residues long. Only in-frame clones appear in the TCRdb table, and some are missing; sequencing was by immunoSEQ multiplex PCR. The sample yields 200,000 to 300,000 clones, roughly 86% seen once. All recovered Cohort 3 donors got two negative PCRs, got clearance, or saw symptom resolution. This receptor was taken from a young woman who had recovered from COVID-19. The sample taken for sequencing was PBMCs or T cells enriched from blood (not recorded which). This rearrangement joins TRBV7-2 to TRBJ2-7, with D perhaps matching TRBD1 (7 bases). CDR3 protein: CASSLARQGGYEQYF. DNA for the CDR3: TGTGCCAGCAGCTTAGCGAGGCAGGGGGGCTACGAGCAGTACTTC.